Below, 24 T cell receptor beta chains from the same sample are listed, as sequenced in a study of blood T cell repertoires in COVID-19 (dated by TCRdb to about 2020). The library came from the immunoSEQ multiplex PCR assay. TCRdb took over this immuneACCESS table, retaining in-frame rearrangements with V and J assigned. Such tables are incomplete; in checked studies, under half of the missing clones stem from an unresolved V gene, and the remainder is unexplained. The sample data list about 250,000 clones, and roughly 85% of these were observed just once. Clones ranked in the top ten supply approximately 9.6% of the sample. The sequenced sample was PBMCs or T cells enriched from blood (not recorded which). Every receptor here comes from a woman aged 45-65 years with acute COVID-19.

The chain joins TRBV2 to TRBJ2-1; no firm D call. V was shortened by 7 bases and J by 8 bases, with 12 bases between the two germline ends. Germline V gene data show CDR1 as SNHLY and CDR2 as FYNNEI. The CDR3 has 12 amino acids. DNA of the CDR3: TGTGCCAGCACTTTCAGAGGCCATGAGCAGTTCTTC. This sequence encodes CASTFRGHEQFF. Full variable domain (rest looked up from reference TRBV2 and TRBJ2-1): EPEVTQTPSHQVTQMGQEVILRCVPISNHLYFYWYRQILGQKVEFLVSFYNNEISEKSEIFDDQFSVERPDGSNFTLKIRSTKLEDSAMYFCASTFRGHEQFFGPGTRLTVL.

The V and J genes are TRBV9 and TRBJ2-3, with TRBD2 matching 7 bases. The CDR3 is 16 amino acids. The J segment lost 4 bases and the V segment lost 4 bases, leaving 12 bases of the junction unmatched. Per the germline V gene, CDR1 is SGDLS and CDR2 is YYNGEE. The CDR3 reads CASSPRGEGGSDTQYF. The DNA for the CDR3 is TGTGCCAGCAGCCCTCGAGGGGAGGGAGGGTCAGATACGCAGTATTTT.

The chain couples TRBV4-3 to TRBJ1-4, with D perhaps TRBD1 (5 bases). Germline V gene sequence: CDR1 LGHNA, CDR2 YSLEER. The V end was cut by 3 bases, the J end by 9 bases, with 17 bases between. The CDR3 runs 15 residues. CDR3 protein: CASSQESGTFKKLFF. The DNA for the CDR3 is TGCGCCAGCAGCCAGGAGTCTGGGACTTTTAAAAAACTGTTTTTT.

This clone was seen only once. The chain combines TRBV20-1 with TRBJ2-7, with D hard to call. The germline V gene encodes CDR1 DFQATT and CDR2 SNEGSKA (reference sequence). The CDR3 loop spans 13 amino acids. V shed 3 bases and J shed 2 bases, with 11 bases lying between them. The CDR3 protein is CSASIPGTYEQYF. The CDR3 bases are TGCAGTGCTAGTATTCCAGGAACCTACGAGCAGTACTTC.

The CDR3 region is CASSPQGKNTGNEQFF. The CDR3 bases are TGTGCCAGCTCACCACAGGGGAAGAATACGGGCAATGAGCAGTTCTTC. The chain joins TRBV18 to TRBJ2-1; weak D call: TRBD1 (5 bases). This CDR3 region has 16 residues. The germline V and J ends were trimmed by 1 base and 6 bases, with 16 bases remaining between them. CDR1 and CDR2 from the germline V gene are KGHSH and LQKENI.

V gene TRBV9 combines with J gene TRBJ2-7, with 10 bases identical to TRBD2. This CDR3 is built from 17 residues. Per germline, CDR1 SGDLS and CDR2 YYNGEE. The V gene end was trimmed by 6 bases and the J gene end by 3 bases; junction bases not matched to a gene: 15. The CDR3 coding sequence is TGTGCCAGCATCTCCCATTCTAGCGGGGGATCGGGCTACGAGCAGTACTTC. The encoded protein is CASISHSSGGSGYEQYF.

To note about this clone: Other DNA sequences in this specimen translate into the identical CDR3. This chain uses TRBV5-1 with TRBJ1-1, with no clear D. Germline V gene lookup returns CDR1 SGHRS and CDR2 YFSETQ. The CDR3 loop spans 14 amino acids. V gave up 0 bases and J gave up 1 base, with 7 bases separating them. The CDR3 spells CASSLAGGNTEAFF. The CDR3 nucleotides read TGCGCCAGCAGCTTGGCCGGAGGGAACACTGAAGCTTTCTTT.

The CDR3 DNA follows: TGCGCCAGCAGCCAAGAAAGGGGCTGGGGCTACACCTTC. Translated, it gives CASSQERGWGYTF. This chain joins TRBV4-3 and TRBJ1-2, with D possibly matching TRBD1 (5 bases). Germline assignment: CDR1 LGHNA and CDR2 YSLEER. The CDR3 covers 13 residues. V gave up 0 bases and J gave up 8 bases, with 10 bases separating them.

This clone was counted once. This chain uses TRBV19 with TRBJ1-2; 7 bases line up with TRBD1. V lost 5 bases and J lost 2; bases outside the gene matches: 2. This CDR3 spans 13 amino acids. In germline, CDR1 is LNHDA, CDR2 SQIVND (reference sequence). This CDR3 is CASSVGQNYGYTF. CDR3 DNA sequence: TGTGCCAGTAGTGTGGGACAGAACTATGGCTACACCTTC.

The rearrangement links TRBV2 to TRBJ1-6; 7 nucleotides agree with TRBD1. Germline trimming cut 4 bases from V and 10 bases from J; bases unmatched to any gene: 4. The CDR3 loop spans 13 amino acids. The V gene's germline CDR1 is SNHLY and CDR2 FYNNEI. The CDR3 loop reads CASSVDRDSPLHF. CDR3 in DNA: TGTGCCAGCAGTGTCGACAGGGACTCACCCCTCCACTTT.

The rearrangement links TRBV10-2 to TRBJ1-2; D possibly corresponds to TRBD1 (6 bases). V was clipped by 4 bases and J by 2 bases, with 17 bases between them. The CDR3 runs 16 residues. Germline V gene lookup returns CDR1 WSHSY and CDR2 SAAADI. The CDR3 nucleotides are TGCGCCAGCAGTGCGAACAGGGTCTTACGGAACTATGGCTACACCTTC. This translates into CASSANRVLRNYGYTF.

The genes are TRBV4-1 and TRBJ2-7, with D uncertain. There are 15 residues in the CDR3. Trimming cost V 5 bases and J 1 base, with 15 bases left between them. Germline V gives CDR1 MGHRA, CDR2 YSYEKL. The DNA for the CDR3 is TGCGCCAGCAGCTTTCAAGACGCGGTTTCCTACGAGCAGTACTTC. It specifies CASSFQDAVSYEQYF.

The chain joins TRBV5-8 to TRBJ2-7; no clear D. Between the trimmed V and J ends, which lost 1 base and 0 bases, there was a span of 11 bases. Germline CDR1 and CDR2: SGHTS and YDEGEE. The CDR3 consists of 15 residues. Here the CDR3 reads CASSLRQDSSYEQYF. In nucleotides, the CDR3 is TGTGCCAGCAGCTTGCGGCAGGATTCCTCCTACGAGCAGTACTTC. Full variable domain (missing parts from reference TRBV5-8 and TRBJ2-7): EAGVTQSPTHLIKTRGQQATLRCSPISGHTSVYWYQQALGLGLQFLLWYDEGEERNRGNFPPRFSGRQFPNYSSELNVNALELEDSALYLCASSLRQDSSYEQYFGPGTRLTVT.

The chain links TRBV18 to TRBJ1-1; 8 bases fit TRBD1. This CDR3 contains 14 residues. CDR1 and CDR2 from the germline V gene are KGHSH and LQKENI. V trimming: 5 bases; J trimming: 1 base; junction bases outside the gene matches: 3. As DNA, the CDR3 is TGTGCCAGCTCATCAGACAGGGGGAACACTGAAGCTTTCTTT. Translation gives CASSSDRGNTEAFF.

V is TRBV5-1 and J is TRBJ2-1; 7 bases agree with TRBD2. This CDR3 region has 14 residues. Germline CDR1 reads SGHRS; CDR2 reads YFSETQ. Trimming at V came to 0 bases and at J to 5 bases, leaving 2 bases not matched to a gene. The CDR3 spells CASSLARGDNEQFF. In nucleotides, the CDR3 is TGCGCCAGCAGCTTGGCCCGGGGGGACAATGAGCAGTTCTTC. Drawing the rest from reference TRBV5-1 and TRBJ2-1, the complete variable domain is KAGVTQTPRYLIKTRGQQVTLSCSPISGHRSVSWYQQTPGQGLQFLFEYFSETQRNKGNFPGRFSGRQFSNSRSEMNVSTLELGDSALYLCASSLARGDNEQFFGPGTRLTVL.

The V and J genes are TRBV4-3 and TRBJ1-3; a weak D match, TRBD1 (5 bases). Germline assignment: CDR1 LGHNA and CDR2 YSLEER. This CDR3 spans 20 amino acids. V lost 0 bases to trimming and J lost 0 bases, with 21 bases between them. This CDR3 is CASSQDRAGGGSSSGNTIYF. The CDR3 DNA follows: TGCGCCAGCAGCCAAGATCGGGCTGGCGGGGGATCCAGCTCTGGAAACACCATATATTTT.

The rearrangement links TRBV6-5 to TRBJ1-2; D unclear. The CDR3 extends over 15 amino acids. Per germline, CDR1 MNHEY and CDR2 SVGAGI. V was clipped by 0 bases and J by 4 bases, with 12 bases between them. CDR3 protein: CASSYSISGTYGYTF. The CDR3 nucleotides are TGTGCCAGCAGTTACTCGATATCAGGCACCTATGGCTACACCTTC.

The V gene is TRBV6-1, the J gene TRBJ1-1; D is possibly TRBD1 (5 bases). There are 17 residues in the CDR3. CDR1 is MNHNS and CDR2 is SASEGT in the germline V gene. The V gene lost 0 bases and the J gene lost 8 bases, with 22 bases spanning the gap. The CDR3 here is CASSEAGLSQGTSEAFF. In DNA form, the CDR3 reads TGTGCCAGCAGTGAAGCGGGCTTGAGTCAGGGAACCTCCGAAGCTTTCTTT.

The gene calls are TRBV5-4 and TRBJ1-4; D is unclear. The CDR3 covers 13 residues. Trimming shortened V by 1 base and J by 4 bases, and 5 bases separated the two germline ends. Germline V gives CDR1 SGHNT, CDR2 YYREEE (reference sequence). This CDR3 is CASSLSGNEKLFF. The CDR3 bases are TGTGCCAGCAGCTTGTCCGGTAATGAAAAACTGTTTTTT.

The chain links TRBV4-3 to TRBJ1-2; no clear D. Trimming pared 0 bases from V and 1 base from J, leaving 9 bases between. The CDR3 is 15 amino acids. Germline loops: CDR1 LGHNA, CDR2 YSLEER. The CDR3 DNA reads TGCGCCAGCAGCCAAGATGCCGGGAATAACTATGGCTACACCTTC. This gives the protein CASSQDAGNNYGYTF.

J is TRBJ1-2 and V is TRBV11-2; 8 nucleotides align to TRBD1. CDR3 length: 17 residues. The V gene's germline CDR1 is SGHAT and CDR2 FQNNGV. V was pared by 4 bases and J by 0 bases, with 10 bases of the junction left unmatched. CDR3 sequence (DNA): TGTGCCAGCAGCTCGACAGGGGCCAAGAGAGCTAACTATGGCTACACCTTC. It codes for CASSSTGAKRANYGYTF.

The chain combines TRBV12-3 or TRBV12-4 with TRBJ1-1; the D gene is possibly TRBD1 (5 bases). Trimming cost V 7 bases and J 6 bases, with 12 bases left between them. This CDR3 spans 12 amino acids. CDR3 coding DNA: TGTGCCAGCACCCTACGACAGTCTGAAGCTTTCTTT. This translates into CASTLRQSEAFF.

The rearrangement joins TRBV12-3 or TRBV12-4 to TRBJ2-1; D might be TRBD1 (6 bases). With 5 bases removed from V and 7 bases from J, the gap between germline ends came to 12 bases. The CDR3 totals 13 residues. The CDR3 nucleotides read TGTGCCAGCAGTATTACAGGGTATAATGAGCAGTTCTTC. Translation gives CASSITGYNEQFF.

This sequence joins TRBV10-3 and TRBJ2-3, with TRBD2 matching 8 bases. The germline V gene has CDR1 ENHRY and CDR2 SYGVKD. The CDR3 contains 14 residues. The ends lost 10 bases at V and 4 bases at J; junction bases unmatched: 10. The CDR3 coding sequence is TGTGCCACCAGGACTAGCCCCACAGCAGATACGCAGTATTTT. Its translation is CATRTSPTADTQYF.